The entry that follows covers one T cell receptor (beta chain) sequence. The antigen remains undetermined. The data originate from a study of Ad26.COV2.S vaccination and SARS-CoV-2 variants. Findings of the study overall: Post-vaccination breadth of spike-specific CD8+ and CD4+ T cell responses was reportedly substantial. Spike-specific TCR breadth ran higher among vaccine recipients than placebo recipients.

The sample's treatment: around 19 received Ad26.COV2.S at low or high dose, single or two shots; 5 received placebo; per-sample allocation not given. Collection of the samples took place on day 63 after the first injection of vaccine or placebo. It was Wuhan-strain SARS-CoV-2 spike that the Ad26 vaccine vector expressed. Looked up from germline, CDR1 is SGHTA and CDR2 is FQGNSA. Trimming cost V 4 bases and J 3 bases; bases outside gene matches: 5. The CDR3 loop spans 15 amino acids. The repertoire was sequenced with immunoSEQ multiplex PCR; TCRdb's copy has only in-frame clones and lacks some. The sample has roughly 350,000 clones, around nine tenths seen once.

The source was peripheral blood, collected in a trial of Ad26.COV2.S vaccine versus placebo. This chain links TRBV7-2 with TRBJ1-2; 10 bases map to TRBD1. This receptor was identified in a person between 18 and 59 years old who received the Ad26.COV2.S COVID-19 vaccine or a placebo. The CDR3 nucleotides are TGTGCCAGCAGCTCGGACAGGGGGATATACTATGGCTACACCTTC. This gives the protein CASSSDRGIYYGYTF.